These T cell receptor beta chains were read from a single sample in a study of T cell changes during pregnancy in multiple sclerosis. Measured with immunoSEQ multiplex PCR; TCRdb has only the in-frame clones, and not every one. The data hold some 37,000 clones, with 88% observed a single time. The material sequenced was CD4+ T cells from peripheral blood mononuclear cells, taken before pregnancy. Receptor source: a female donor with multiple sclerosis, enrolled in a pregnancy study. Each CDR3 is given with its conserved first and last residue. The D gene is left open where the match is weak. Clone size appears in some rows only: once, few, many, or a class for an expanded clone.

clone_size	j_call	d_call	v_call	cdr3_nt	cdr3_aa
NA	TRBJ1-5	TRBD1	TRBV19	TGTGCCAGTAAGAACCAGGGGGCGAGCAATCAGCCCCAGCATTTT	CASKNQGASNQPQHF
NA	TRBJ2-2	TRBD2	TRBV5-4	TGTGCCAGCAGCTCCAGGACTAGCGGCACCGGGGAGCTGTTTTTT	CASSSRTSGTGELFF
NA	TRBJ1-2	NA	TRBV19	TGTGCCAGTAGTAACCTGCAGGGGTGGTATGGCTACACCTTC	CASSNLQGWYGYTF
NA	TRBJ2-5	NA	TRBV28	TGTGCCAGCAGTGCATCCGGTATAGAGACCCAGTACTTC	CASSASGIETQYF
NA	TRBJ2-7	NA	TRBV5-5	TGTGCCAGCAGCTTGATATCAGGACGGTCGGACTACTACGAGCAGTACTTC	CASSLISGRSDYYEQYF
NA	TRBJ2-5	NA	TRBV7-9	TGTGCCAGCAGCTATCCCAGGGTTCAAGAGACCCAGTACTTC	CASSYPRVQETQYF
NA	TRBJ2-5	NA	TRBV9	TGTGCCAGCAGCGTAACCCCCGGGGAGACCCAGTACTTC	CASSVTPGETQYF
once	TRBJ2-5	NA	TRBV5-1	TGCGCCAGCAGCTTGGATGGGAGCGAGGAGACCCAGTACTTC	CASSLDGSEETQYF
NA	TRBJ1-2	NA	TRBV9	TGTGCCAGCAGCGAACGGACGAACAGAGGATATAGGGGCTATGGCTACACCTTC	CASSERTNRGYRGYGYTF
NA	TRBJ2-3	NA	TRBV4-2	TGTGCCAGCAGCCAAGATTTTGCGGCGGTCACAGATACGCAGTATTTT	CASSQDFAAVTDTQYF
NA	TRBJ2-4	TRBD1	TRBV5-1	TGCGCCAGCAGCTCCGGACAGGAAAACATTCAGTACTTC	CASSSGQENIQYF
NA	TRBJ2-5	NA	TRBV5-1	TGCGCCAGCAGCTTGAATGGAGCAGCCCAAGAGACCCAGTACTTC	CASSLNGAAQETQYF
NA	TRBJ2-7	NA	TRBV6-5	TGTGCCAGCAGTTACTCCCAGGGTCTAGGGCAGTACTTC	CASSYSQGLGQYF
NA	TRBJ2-5	TRBD2	TRBV2	TGTGCCAGCACTGGGACTAGCGGAGCCCAAGAGACCCAGTACTTC	CASTGTSGAQETQYF
NA	TRBJ1-2	NA	TRBV5-1	TGCGCCAGCAGCTTGGGGGGAGATGGCTACACCTTC	CASSLGGDGYTF
NA	TRBJ2-2	TRBD2	TRBV27	TGTGCCAGCAGTGCAGACGGCGGGGGACCCACCGGGGAGCTGTTTTTT	CASSADGGGPTGELFF
NA	TRBJ2-5	TRBD2	TRBV9	TGTGCCAGCAGCGTAGGGTGGGAGGGGTTGGAGACCCAGTACTTC	CASSVGWEGLETQYF
NA	TRBJ2-3	TRBD2	TRBV28	TGTGCCAGCAGTTCCACTAGCGGGCTCACAGATACGCAGTATTTT	CASSSTSGLTDTQYF
many	TRBJ1-4	NA	TRBV4-1	TGCGCCAGCAGCCCCTATGGGACTGCAGAGAATGAAAAACTGTTTTTT	CASSPYGTAENEKLFF
NA	TRBJ2-3	TRBD1	TRBV7-6	TGTGCCAGCAGCTTAGGCGCAGGGGGCAGAGATACGCAGTATTTT	CASSLGAGGRDTQYF
NA	TRBJ2-1	TRBD2	TRBV29-1	TGCAGCGTTGAGGGACTAGCTGATAATGAGCAGTTCTTC	CSVEGLADNEQFF
NA	TRBJ2-1	TRBD2	TRBV30	TGTGCCTGGAGTGCCCCTAGCGGGAGCTCCTACAATGAGCAGTTCTTC	CAWSAPSGSSYNEQFF
NA	TRBJ2-7	NA	TRBV5-6	TGTGCCAGCAGCTCCGTAACGGGGGACTCCTACGAGCAGTACTTC	CASSSVTGDSYEQYF
NA	TRBJ1-5	TRBD1	TRBV6-5	TGTGCCAGCAGTTCTGTACAGGGGACCAATCAGCCCCAGCATTTT	CASSSVQGTNQPQHF
NA	TRBJ1-1	TRBD1	TRBV5-6	TGTGCCAGCAGCCGACAGGGGGCGAGGAGCACTGAAGCTTTCTTT	CASSRQGARSTEAFF
once	TRBJ2-7	NA	TRBV6-6	TGTGCCAGCAGCCGCGCTTTCAGGGACGAGCAGTACTTC	CASSRAFRDEQYF
NA	TRBJ2-5	TRBD2	TRBV5-1	TGCGCCAGCAAGGGTGCGGGAGCGGGAGAGACCCAGTACTTC	CASKGAGAGETQYF
NA	TRBJ2-2	NA	TRBV7-9	TGTGCCAGCAGCTATAGACAGAACCGCACCGGGGAGCTGTTTTTT	CASSYRQNRTGELFF
NA	TRBJ1-2	NA	TRBV18	TGTGCCAGCGCACAAGGGGACACCTATGGCTACACCTTC	CASAQGDTYGYTF
NA	TRBJ2-1	TRBD2	TRBV6-6	TGTGCCAGCAGTTATCGGACTAGCGAGAACAATGAGCAGTTCTTC	CASSYRTSENNEQFF
few	TRBJ1-5	NA	TRBV30	TGTGCCTGGAGTGGAACTGCGGGTGATCAGCCCCAGCATTTT	CAWSGTAGDQPQHF
NA	TRBJ2-3	TRBD1	TRBV6-1	TGTGCCAGCAGGCCGGGACAGGGTGTTGCAGATACGCAGTATTTT	CASRPGQGVADTQYF
NA	TRBJ2-7	TRBD2	TRBV6-4	TGTGCCAGCAGTGCATTCACACGAGGGGCGCGGGAGACCCCCTACGAGCAGTACTTC	CASSAFTRGARETPYEQYF
NA	TRBJ2-5	NA	TRBV20-1	TGCAGTGCCGACTACCAAGAGACCCAGTACTTC	CSADYQETQYF
NA	TRBJ2-5	NA	TRBV30	TGTGCCTGGAGTGTATCTACGGGAGTAGGGGAGACCCAGTACTTC	CAWSVSTGVGETQYF
NA	TRBJ2-1	TRBD2	TRBV5-5	TGTGCCAGCAGCTATACTAGCGGGAGCGTGTACAATGAGCAGTTCTTC	CASSYTSGSVYNEQFF
NA	TRBJ2-4	NA	TRBV2	TGTGCCAGCAGTGAGACTACCCTAGCCAAAAACATTCAGTACTTC	CASSETTLAKNIQYF
once	TRBJ2-5	NA	TRBV7-9	TGTGCCAGCAGCTTAGCGGGAGATCAAGAGACCCAGTACTTC	CASSLAGDQETQYF
few	TRBJ1-4	TRBD1	TRBV5-4	TGTGCCAGCAGCAATTTACAGGGGATGGGTGAAAAACTGTTTTTT	CASSNLQGMGEKLFF
NA	TRBJ2-7	TRBD2	TRBV18	TGTGCCAGCTCACGGGGACTAGCGGGAGAGTTGAAGCAGTACTTC	CASSRGLAGELKQYF
once	TRBJ2-1	TRBD2	TRBV7-2	TGTGCCAGCAGCGCATCACTAGCGGGCCCTTTCAATGAGCAGTTCTTC	CASSASLAGPFNEQFF